What follows describes a single T cell receptor (beta chain). The germline V gene has CDR1 SQVTM and CDR2 ANQGSEA. This CDR3 has 13 amino acids. The V end was cut by 7 bases, the J end by 0 bases, with 10 bases between. Template amounts of approximately 310 ng DNA, tens of thousands of T cell genomes, were employed in unsorted PBMC replicate PCRs. Sequencing on ten immunoSEQ deep assay plates was performed for unsorted PBMC DNA. Here immunoSEQ multiplex PCR was the method, and the copy in TCRdb shows in-frame clones only, minus some. The sample includes hundreds of thousands of clones, around 81% seen only once; the top ten take 12%. The source of the sample is a study of shared clonotypes between healthy human individuals.

The clonotype originates from a woman aged 40 to 49 in good health. Some clones in this sample may be carry-over from other donors' samples. The chain uses TRBV29-1 and TRBJ1-3; no firm D call. Sequencing was performed on PBMCs. The CDR3 nucleotides are TGCAGCGGCTTGGACGGCTCTGGAAACACCATATATTTT. This encodes CSGLDGSGNTIYF.